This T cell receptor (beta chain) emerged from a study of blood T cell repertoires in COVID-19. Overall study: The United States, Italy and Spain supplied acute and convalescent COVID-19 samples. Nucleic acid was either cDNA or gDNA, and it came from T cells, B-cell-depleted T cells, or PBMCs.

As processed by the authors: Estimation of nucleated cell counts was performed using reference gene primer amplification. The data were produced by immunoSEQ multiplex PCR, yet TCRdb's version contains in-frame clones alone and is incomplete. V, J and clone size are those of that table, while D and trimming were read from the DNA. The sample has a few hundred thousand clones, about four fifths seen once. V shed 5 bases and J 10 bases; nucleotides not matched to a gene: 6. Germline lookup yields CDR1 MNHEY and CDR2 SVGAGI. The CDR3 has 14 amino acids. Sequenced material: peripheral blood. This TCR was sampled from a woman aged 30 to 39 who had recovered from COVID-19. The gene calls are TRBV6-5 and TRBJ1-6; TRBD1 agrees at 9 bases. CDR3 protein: CASSRQGEGSPLHF. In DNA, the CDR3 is TGTGCCAGCAGTAGACAGGGGGAAGGATCACCCCTCCACTTT.